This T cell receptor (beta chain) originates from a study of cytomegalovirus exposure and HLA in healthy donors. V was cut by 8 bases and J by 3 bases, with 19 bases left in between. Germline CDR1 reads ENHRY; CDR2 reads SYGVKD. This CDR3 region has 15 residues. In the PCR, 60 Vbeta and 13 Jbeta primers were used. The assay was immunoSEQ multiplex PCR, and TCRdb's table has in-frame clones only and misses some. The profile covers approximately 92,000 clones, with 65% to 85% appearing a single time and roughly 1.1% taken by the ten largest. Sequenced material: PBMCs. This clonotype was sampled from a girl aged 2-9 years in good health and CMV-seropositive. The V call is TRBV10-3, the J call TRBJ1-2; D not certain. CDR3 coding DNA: TGTGCCATCCTACAAAGGGAGGGCGGCGACTATGGCTACACCTTC. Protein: CAILQREGGDYGYTF.